A single sample gave rise to the 5 T cell receptor beta chains below, sequenced in a study of shared clonotypes between healthy human individuals. Libraries were prepared by immunoSEQ multiplex PCR; TCRdb keeps only in-frame clonotypes and omits some of them. The profile covers about 1.1 million clones, with 70% to 80% appearing a single time and 0.89% taken by the ten largest. The sequenced material came from memory CD4+ T cells from PBMCs. Documented subset: CD45RA-negative fraction. The receptors shown here come from a man between 18 and 35 years old in good health. Some clones in this sample may be carry-over from other donors' samples.

This chain joins TRBV11-2 and TRBJ1-5; 7 nucleotides line up with TRBD1. CDR1 SGHAT and CDR2 FQNNGV come from the germline V gene. The CDR3 has 15 residues. J gave up 2 bases and V 4 bases, and 5 bases lay outside the gene matches. In DNA form, the CDR3 reads TGTGCCAGCAGCTCAACAGGGGAGGGCAATCAGCCCCAGCATTTT. Translating gives CASSSTGEGNQPQHF.

This clone appeared once. The rearrangement joins TRBV6-1 to TRBJ1-1; D is unclear. CDR3 length equals 15 residues. The germline gives CDR1 MNHNS, CDR2 SASEGT. The germline V and J ends were trimmed by 3 bases and 11 bases, with 22 bases remaining between them. The CDR3 reads CASSDRHTAAFSAFF. The CDR3 bases are TGTGCCAGCAGTGATCGACACACGGCCGCTTTTTCTGCTTTCTTT.

This chain links TRBV7-6 with TRBJ1-3, with a tentative D call TRBD1 (6 bases). With 0 bases removed from V and 2 bases from J, the gap between germline ends came to 8 bases. CDR3 size: 15 residues. Germline loops: CDR1 SGHVS, CDR2 FNYEAQ. In DNA, the CDR3 is TGTGCCAGCAGCTTAGCCTGGACAGCTGGAAACACCATATATTTT. Its translation: CASSLAWTAGNTIYF.

This clone was detected ten times or more. The chain couples TRBV5-3 to TRBJ2-2; D possibly corresponds to TRBD1 (5 bases). TRBV5-3 falls under the ORF class, with uncertain function. Trimming left V 1 base short and J 6 bases short, with 13 bases between. The length of the CDR3 is 15 residues. The CDR3 nucleotides read TGTGCCAGAAGCTTGAGCAGGGCGCAGGCCGGGGAGCTGTTTTTT. It codes for CARSLSRAQAGELFF.

The chain links TRBV28 to TRBJ2-7; D may be TRBD1 (6 bases). This CDR3 region has 15 residues. Germline CDR1 and CDR2: MDHEN and SYDVKM. V lost 2 bases to trimming and J lost 2 bases, with 13 bases between them. The CDR3 loop is CASSLKGTPTYEQYF. CDR3 in DNA: TGTGCCAGCAGTTTAAAAGGGACACCTACCTACGAGCAGTACTTC.